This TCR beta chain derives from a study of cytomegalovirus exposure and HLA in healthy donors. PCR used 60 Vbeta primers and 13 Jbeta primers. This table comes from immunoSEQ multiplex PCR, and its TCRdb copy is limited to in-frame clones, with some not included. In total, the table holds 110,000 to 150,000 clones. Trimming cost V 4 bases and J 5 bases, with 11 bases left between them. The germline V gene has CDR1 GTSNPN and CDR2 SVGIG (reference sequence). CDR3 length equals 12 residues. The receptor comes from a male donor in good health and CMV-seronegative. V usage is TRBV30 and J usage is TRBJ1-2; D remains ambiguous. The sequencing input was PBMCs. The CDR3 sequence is CAWTLGSYGYTF. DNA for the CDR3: TGTGCCTGGACCCTAGGCTCTTATGGCTACACCTTC.